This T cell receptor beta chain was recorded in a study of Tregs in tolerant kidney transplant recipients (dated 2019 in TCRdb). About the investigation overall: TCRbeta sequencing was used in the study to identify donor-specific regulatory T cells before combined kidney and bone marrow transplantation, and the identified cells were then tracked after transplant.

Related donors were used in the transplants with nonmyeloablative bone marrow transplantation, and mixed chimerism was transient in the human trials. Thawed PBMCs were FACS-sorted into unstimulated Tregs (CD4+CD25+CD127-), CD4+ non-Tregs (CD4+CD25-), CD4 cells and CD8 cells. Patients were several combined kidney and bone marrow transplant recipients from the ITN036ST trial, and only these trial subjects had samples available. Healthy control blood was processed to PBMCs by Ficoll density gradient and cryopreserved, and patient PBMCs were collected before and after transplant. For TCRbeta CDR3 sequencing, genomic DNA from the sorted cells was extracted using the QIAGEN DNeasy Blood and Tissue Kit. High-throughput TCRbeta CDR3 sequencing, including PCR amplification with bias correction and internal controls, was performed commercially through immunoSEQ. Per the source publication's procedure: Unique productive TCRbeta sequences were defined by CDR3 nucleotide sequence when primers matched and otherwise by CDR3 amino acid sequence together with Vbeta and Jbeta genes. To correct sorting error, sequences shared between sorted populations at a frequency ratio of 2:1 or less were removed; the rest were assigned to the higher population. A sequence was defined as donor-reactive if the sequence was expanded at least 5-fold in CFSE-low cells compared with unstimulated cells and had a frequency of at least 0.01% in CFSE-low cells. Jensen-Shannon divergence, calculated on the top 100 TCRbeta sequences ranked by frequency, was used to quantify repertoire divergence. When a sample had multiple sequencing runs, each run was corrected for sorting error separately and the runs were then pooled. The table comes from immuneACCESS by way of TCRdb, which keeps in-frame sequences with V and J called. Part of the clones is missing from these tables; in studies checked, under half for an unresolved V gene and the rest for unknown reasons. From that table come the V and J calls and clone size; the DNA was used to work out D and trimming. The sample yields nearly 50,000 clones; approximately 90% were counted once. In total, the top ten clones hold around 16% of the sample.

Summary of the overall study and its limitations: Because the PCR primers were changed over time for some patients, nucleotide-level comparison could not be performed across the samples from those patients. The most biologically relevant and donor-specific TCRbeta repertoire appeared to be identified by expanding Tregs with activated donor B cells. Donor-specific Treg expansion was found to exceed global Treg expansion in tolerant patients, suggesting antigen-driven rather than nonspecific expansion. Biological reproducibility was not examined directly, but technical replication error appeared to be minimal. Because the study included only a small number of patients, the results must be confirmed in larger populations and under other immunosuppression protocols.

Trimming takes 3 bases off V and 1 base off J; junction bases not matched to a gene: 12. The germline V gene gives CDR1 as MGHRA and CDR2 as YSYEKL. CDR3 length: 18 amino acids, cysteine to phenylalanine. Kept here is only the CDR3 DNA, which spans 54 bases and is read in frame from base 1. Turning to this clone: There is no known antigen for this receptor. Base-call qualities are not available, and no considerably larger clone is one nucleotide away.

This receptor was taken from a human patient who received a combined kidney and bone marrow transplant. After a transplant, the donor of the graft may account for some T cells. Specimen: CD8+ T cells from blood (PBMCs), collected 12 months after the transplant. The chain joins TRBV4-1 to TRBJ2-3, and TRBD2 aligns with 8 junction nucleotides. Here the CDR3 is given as CASSHRTGTRAGTDTQYF. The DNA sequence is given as TGCGCCAGCAGCCACCGAACCGGGACTAGAGCCGGCACAGATACGCAGTATTTT.